This entry lists 5 T cell receptor beta chains sequenced from one sample in a study of T-cell reconstitution after alpha-beta-depleted transplantation in children. Library preparation (for TCRbeta) was performed with unique molecular identifiers. TCRdb called the PCR reads again in MiXCR, with one record for every CDR3 protein. The sample includes about 980,000 distinct CDR3 sequences, roughly 29% of them seen just once. Source: PBMCs, mostly from graft donor cells, taken 360 days after TCRalphabeta/CD19-depleted stem cell transplant. The origin of the receptors is a boy under two years old who had a stem cell transplant for SCID, so the T cells may come from the graft donor.

In regard to this clonotype: Germline is not matched at one junction end, which may reflect a read error. V is TRBV7-8 and J is TRBJ1-4; no clear D. The CDR3 consists of 13 residues. Looked up from germline, CDR1 is SGHVS and CDR2 is FQNEAQ. In DNA, the CDR3 is TGTGCCAGCAGCTTATCCGAACGTGAAAAAATGTTTTTT. It encodes CASSLSEREKMFF.

This clonotype was counted between two and nine times. V and J are TRBV6-1 and TRBJ2-1; TRBD1 matches at 10 bases. Germline-derived CDR1 and CDR2 are MNHNS and SASEGT. V shed 6 bases and J 8 bases; nucleotides not matched to a gene: 10. The CDR3 runs 15 residues. CDR3 sequence reads: CASSGAGTGDDEQFF. The CDR3 DNA reads TGTGCCAGCAGCGGCGCCGGGACAGGGGACGATGAGCAGTTCTTC.

The chain uses TRBV20-1 and TRBJ1-5; no firm D call. Trimming took off 0 bases at V and 9 bases at J, with 12 bases between the two ends. This CDR3 is 13 amino acids long. Germline CDR1 and CDR2: DFQATT and SNEGSKA (reference sequence). CDR3 nucleotide sequence: TGCAGTGCTAGAGAGGCTGTTCCGGGGCCCCAGCATTTT. This sequence encodes CSAREAVPGPQHF.

This clonotype was observed a handful of times. V is TRBV15 and J is TRBJ2-1, with 9 positions matching TRBD1. CDR1 is LNHNV and CDR2 is YYDKDF in the germline V gene (reference sequence). Trimming at V came to 5 bases and at J to 1 base, leaving 3 bases not matched to a gene. This CDR3 spans 15 amino acids. The CDR3 here is CATSVGTGSYNEQFF. The CDR3 DNA reads as TGTGCCACCAGCGTCGGGACAGGGTCCTACAATGAGCAGTTCTTC.

The chain employs TRBV4-2 and TRBJ1-4, with D maybe TRBD1 (5 bases). Trimming shortened V by 0 bases and J by 7 bases, and 30 bases separated the two germline ends. The CDR3 is 21 amino acids. Germline V CDR1 and CDR2: LGHNA, YNFKEQ. The CDR3 region is CASSQDRGIWGIWGSGEKLFF. The CDR3 DNA follows: TGTGCCAGCAGCCAAGATAGGGGCATTTGGGGGATTTGGGGTTCGGGTGAAAAACTGTTTTTT.